Presented here are 15 T cell receptor beta chains from one specimen sequenced in a study of blood T cell repertoires in COVID-19. Generated by immunoSEQ multiplex PCR, the TCRdb table keeps only in-frame clones and is missing some. The sample contains some 100,000 clones, 85% to 95% of which appear only once. Sequencing used peripheral blood. The receptors shown here come from a man aged 50 to 60 with active COVID-19.

This clone was detected only once. The chain uses TRBV27 and TRBJ2-1; weak D call: TRBD1 (6 bases). The CDR3 loop spans 18 amino acids. The V gene lost 0 bases and the J gene lost 2 bases, with 17 bases spanning the gap. CDR1 MNHEY and CDR2 SMNVEV come from the germline V gene (reference sequence). Here the CDR3 DNA reads TGTGCCAGCAGTTTATCGTCGGAGTCTAGGACAGCCTACAATGAGCAGTTCTTC. It is translated as CASSLSSESRTAYNEQFF.

The chain employs TRBV10-3 and TRBJ2-4; 8 nucleotides match TRBD1. The CDR3 covers 14 residues. Germline values: CDR1 ENHRY, CDR2 SYGVKD. V was pared by 4 bases and J by 6 bases, with 5 bases of the junction left unmatched. In DNA, the CDR3 is TGTGCCATCAGTGCGGGGACAGGTACAAACATTCAGTACTTC. As protein: CAISAGTGTNIQYF.

V and J are TRBV7-8 and TRBJ1-5; no definite D call. This CDR3 region has 15 residues. Germline assignment: CDR1 SGHVS and CDR2 FQNEAQ. V was trimmed by 1 base and J by 5 bases, leaving 12 bases between them. The CDR3 nucleotides read TGTGCCAGCAGCTTAGTACCGGGTTGGGATCAGCCCCAGCATTTT. Translated: CASSLVPGWDQPQHF.

This chain connects TRBV28 to TRBJ1-2; D is possibly TRBD1 (5 bases). The ends were cut back, 3 bases at V and 0 bases at J, with 20 bases in the middle. The germline V gene encodes CDR1 MDHEN and CDR2 SYDVKM. The CDR3 has 18 residues. The CDR3 sequence: CASSFSVRGAIANYGYTF. CDR3 bases: TGTGCCAGCAGTTTTTCCGTGCGCGGGGCCATAGCTAACTATGGCTACACCTTC.

The chain combines TRBV28 with TRBJ1-6, with D perhaps TRBD1 (6 bases). Per the germline V gene, CDR1 is MDHEN and CDR2 is SYDVKM. CDR3 length equals 15 residues. The V and J ends lost 6 bases and 9 bases respectively, with 18 bases between them. CDR3 residues: CASRYGSSGVSPLHF. The CDR3 DNA is TGTGCCAGCAGATATGGGTCCTCAGGGGTTTCACCCCTCCACTTT.

V gene TRBV29-1 combines with J gene TRBJ2-5, with TRBD2 matching 7 bases. The CDR3 has 13 amino acids. After removal of 6 bases from V and 5 bases from J, the junction contained 9 bases not matched to a gene. Germline lookup yields CDR1 SQVTM and CDR2 ANQGSEA. The CDR3 loop reads CSVAAGRYETQYF. The CDR3, as DNA: TGCAGCGTGGCGGCCGGGAGGTATGAGACCCAGTACTTC. The full variable domain, in which reference TRBV29-1 and TRBJ2-5 provide the parts outside the CDR3, is SAVISQKPSRDICQRGTSLTIQCQVDSQVTMMFWYRQQPGQSLTLIATANQGSEATYESGFVIDKFPISRPNLTFSTLTVSNMSPEDSSIYLCSVAAGRYETQYFGPGTRLLVL.

In DNA, the CDR3 is TGTGCCAGCAGCCCGACAGAGGAAGCTTTCTTT. It yields the protein CASSPTEEAFF. The chain combines TRBV12-3 or TRBV12-4 with TRBJ1-1; TRBD1 might be the D (5 bases). V was pared by 6 bases and J by 8 bases, with 10 bases between. The CDR3 covers 11 residues.

The J gene is TRBJ2-2, the V gene TRBV5-1; no firm D call. CDR1 and CDR2 from the germline V gene are SGHRS and YFSETQ. The CDR3 loop spans 16 amino acids. Trimming took 2 bases from V and 5 from J, leaving 16 bases between them. CDR3 bases: TGCGCCAGCAGCTTACTTGGTCAGGCCCGAACCGGGGAGCTGTTTTTT. Protein product: CASSLLGQARTGELFF.

V usage is TRBV29-1 and J usage is TRBJ1-3, with a tentative D call TRBD1 (5 bases). V lost 8 bases and J 0 bases, leaving 11 bases between the germline ends. The CDR3 has 13 residues. The germline V gene encodes CDR1 SQVTM and CDR2 ANQGSEA. The CDR3 here is CSTQGVSGNTIYF. For the CDR3, the DNA is TGCAGCACCCAGGGCGTCTCTGGAAACACCATATATTTT.

The sample holds one count of this clone. The chain couples TRBV7-2 to TRBJ1-1; the match to TRBD1 covers 9 bases. V was clipped by 3 bases and J by 4 bases; unmatched bases: 9. Germline CDR1 SGHTA, CDR2 FQGNSA. The CDR3 covers 16 residues. CDR3 sequence reads: CASSFPSTGGVTEAFF. The CDR3, as DNA: TGTGCCAGCAGCTTTCCGTCGACAGGGGGAGTCACTGAAGCTTTCTTT.

The chain combines TRBV6-5 with TRBJ1-1; the D is unclear. Germline V gives CDR1 MNHEY, CDR2 SVGAGI. This CDR3 region has 13 residues. Between the trimmed V and J ends, which lost 0 bases and 8 bases, there was a span of 10 bases. CDR3 region: CASSYSSGGEAFF. The CDR3 bases are TGTGCCAGCAGTTACTCTAGCGGAGGAGAAGCTTTCTTT.

The J gene is TRBJ2-1, the V gene TRBV29-1; TRBD1 agrees at 9 bases. This CDR3 is 14 amino acids long. V shed 6 bases and J 5 bases; nucleotides not matched to a gene: 8. The germline gives CDR1 SQVTM, CDR2 ANQGSEA. CDR3 in amino acids: CSVRTGAIDNEQFF. In nucleotides, the CDR3 is TGCAGCGTCCGGACAGGGGCTATAGACAATGAGCAGTTCTTC.

The chain joins TRBV2 to TRBJ1-1; TRBD1 is a possible D gene (5 bases). Germline V CDR1 and CDR2: SNHLY, FYNNEI. CDR3 length: 13 residues. Trimming cost V 5 bases and J 1 base, with 8 bases left between them. The CDR3 region is CASSPTENTEAFF. The CDR3 coding sequence is TGTGCCAGCAGTCCGACAGAGAACACTGAAGCTTTCTTT.

The chain links TRBV2 to TRBJ2-2; TRBD2 aligns across 14 bases. Per the germline V gene, CDR1 is SNHLY and CDR2 is FYNNEI. Trimming at V came to 5 bases and at J to 6 bases, leaving 5 bases not matched to a gene. The CDR3 runs to 16 residues. The CDR3 DNA sequence: TGTGCCAGCAGTTACGGACTAGCGGGAGGCGCCGGGGAGCTGTTTTTT. This codes for CASSYGLAGGAGELFF.

The chain joins TRBV28 to TRBJ1-5; no clear D gene. Trimming removed 7 bases at V and 0 bases at J, with 13 bases between. CDR1 and CDR2 from the germline V gene are MDHEN and SYDVKM. The CDR3 consists of 15 residues. CDR3 residues: CASTLGRYSNQPQHF. CDR3 bases: TGTGCCAGCACACTGGGGAGATATAGCAATCAGCCCCAGCATTTT.